The source of this TCR beta chain is a study of PD-1 blockade in classical Hodgkin lymphoma. The study's findings and limits: Those starting nivolumab under 1 year post-ASCT were excluded. Repertoire differences lack defined causes, possibly disease activity or prior therapy.

In regard to this clone: Its antigen is still unknown.

Some clones are missing from TCRdb's copy, which holds only in-frame ones; the method was immunoSEQ multiplex PCR. The sample lists 84,000 or so clones; about nine tenths were seen once. This CDR3 has 16 residues. V shed 3 bases, J shed 7 bases, and the junction held 10 bases outside the gene matches. The germline V gene encodes CDR1 LNHDA and CDR2 SQIVND (reference sequence). After autologous stem cell transplantation all patients relapsed, and prior brentuximab vedotin exposure differed between cohorts. The study recorded best responses of complete response, partial response or progressive disease.

The TCR sequence derives from a human donor with classical Hodgkin lymphoma. The specimen comprised peripheral blood mononuclear cells (PBMCs), sampled before the second cycle of nivolumab. This chain joins TRBV19 and TRBJ2-1; 9 nucleotides match TRBD2. The CDR3 nucleotides are TGTGCCAGTAGTATTAGGGCGGGAGGGTCCACGAATGAGCAGTTCTTC. Amino acids: CASSIRAGGSTNEQFF.